The 14 T cell receptor beta chains reported below all come from one sample, sequenced in a study of cytomegalovirus exposure and HLA in healthy donors. Researchers ran the PCR with 60 Vbeta and 13 Jbeta primers. Some clones are missing from TCRdb's copy, which holds only in-frame ones; the method was immunoSEQ multiplex PCR. Here the sample spans about 160,000 clones, approximately 90% being singletons. The material sequenced was PBMCs. These receptor sequences come from a woman aged 25-40 years in good health and CMV-seronegative.

DNA of the CDR3: TGTGCCAGCAGCGTAGGAGCGACCGAGGGAAAACTGTTTTTT. Translated: CASSVGATEGKLFF. The chain couples TRBV9 to TRBJ1-4; no reliable D call. The CDR3 has 14 residues. The V end lost 0 bases, the J end lost 10 bases, and 13 bases lay between the germline ends. Germline values: CDR1 SGDLS, CDR2 YYNGEE.

A single count supports this clone. The rearrangement joins TRBV7-7 to TRBJ2-2; possibly TRBD1 for D (5 bases). Trimming shortened V by 4 bases and J by 1 base, and 7 bases separated the two germline ends. The CDR3 length is 14 residues. Germline CDR1 is SSHAT and CDR2 is FNYEAQ (reference sequence). The chain's CDR3 is CASSYDRNTGELFF. The CDR3 DNA reads TGTGCCAGCAGCTACGACAGGAACACCGGGGAGCTGTTTTTT.

The CDR3, as DNA: TGTGCCAGCAGCGCCGAGTCCAAACAGTTCTTC. Its translation: CASSAESKQFF. The chain employs TRBV9 and TRBJ2-1; no definite D call. Germline V gene data show CDR1 as SGDLS and CDR2 as YYNGEE. The V gene lost 3 bases and the J gene lost 13 bases, with 11 bases spanning the gap. This CDR3 spans 11 amino acids.

This clone was observed a handful of times. This chain links TRBV6-5 with TRBJ1-5; D uncertain. The CDR3 covers 13 residues. The germline V gene has CDR1 MNHEY and CDR2 SVGAGI. The V end lost 6 bases, the J end lost 7 bases, and 13 bases lay between the germline ends. CDR3 amino acids: CASSLSVNQPQHF. CDR3 DNA sequence: TGTGCCAGCAGCCTCAGTGTCAACCAGCCCCAGCATTTT.

The CDR3 reads CASSLAGASSGNTIYF. In DNA form, the CDR3 reads TGTGCCAGCAGCCTGGCAGGGGCCAGCTCTGGAAACACCATATATTTT. The chain combines TRBV5-4 with TRBJ1-3; the D gene is possibly TRBD1 (6 bases). V was shortened by 4 bases and J by 0 bases, with 14 bases between the two germline ends. CDR1 is SGHNT, CDR2 YYREEE, per germline (reference sequence). This CDR3 contains 16 residues.

This chain links TRBV5-1 with TRBJ2-3, with 11 positions matching TRBD2. From germline, CDR1 is SGHRS and CDR2 YFSETQ. V was clipped by 2 bases and J by 5 bases; unmatched bases: 10. This CDR3 is 17 amino acids long. Here the CDR3 reads CASSLAGTSGARDTQYF. CDR3 nucleotide sequence: TGCGCCAGCAGCTTAGCTGGGACTAGCGGAGCCCGAGATACGCAGTATTTT.

The CDR3 region is CASSPLGASNQPQHF. CDR3 in DNA: TGTGCCAGTAGTCCTCTAGGGGCTAGCAATCAGCCCCAGCATTTT. The chain uses TRBV19 and TRBJ1-5; TRBD1 might be the D (5 bases). The germline gives CDR1 LNHDA, CDR2 SQIVND (reference sequence). Deletions cut 5 bases from V and 0 bases from J, with 11 bases between. The CDR3 length is 15 residues.

The chain recombines TRBV28 with TRBJ1-1, with D tentatively TRBD1 (5 bases). The CDR3 covers 11 residues. The germline V and J ends were trimmed by 5 bases and 11 bases, with 12 bases remaining between them. Germline CDR1 MDHEN, CDR2 SYDVKM. In DNA form, the CDR3 reads TGTGCCAGCAGTCAACAGGCACGGGCTTTCTTT. It specifies CASSQQARAFF.

This chain connects TRBV9 to TRBJ1-1, with D tentatively TRBD1 (6 bases). This CDR3 contains 15 residues. Deletions cut 3 bases from V and 2 bases from J, with 14 bases between. The germline V gene has CDR1 SGDLS and CDR2 YYNGEE. This chain's CDR3 is CASSGSTQGNTEAFF. CDR3 DNA sequence: TGTGCCAGCAGCGGATCGACACAGGGAAACACTGAAGCTTTCTTT.

This clone was counted only a few times. The chain has TRBV4-3 and TRBJ1-5; TRBD1 matches at 8 bases. The germline gives CDR1 LGHNA, CDR2 YSLEER. The CDR3 spans 17 residues. J was trimmed by 7 bases and V by 0 bases; bases with no gene match: 11. CDR3 DNA: TGCGCCAGCAGCCAAGATTCCCGGCTTACAGGGGGACAGCCCCAGCATTTT. Translation gives CASSQDSRLTGGQPQHF.

The chain joins TRBV5-1 to TRBJ1-2; D unclear. Germline assignment: CDR1 SGHRS and CDR2 YFSETQ. The CDR3 loop spans 13 amino acids. V lost 2 bases, J lost 5 bases, and 10 bases lay in between. CDR3 bases: TGCGCCAGCAGCTTAACAGCCCAATATGGCTACACCTTC. As protein: CASSLTAQYGYTF.

There are a few counts of this clone. V gene TRBV28 combines with J gene TRBJ1-1, with 8 nucleotides matching TRBD1. J gave up 3 bases and V 6 bases, and 9 bases lay outside the gene matches. Germline V CDR1 and CDR2: MDHEN, SYDVKM. This CDR3 is built from 15 residues. DNA for the CDR3: TGTGCCAGCAGATTAGCGACAGGGGACTACACTGAAGCTTTCTTT. This encodes CASRLATGDYTEAFF.

The genes are TRBV6-1 and TRBJ2-7, with 7 positions matching TRBD1. There are 16 residues in the CDR3. V gave up 0 bases and J gave up 5 bases; unmatched junction bases: 10. Germline V gives CDR1 MNHNS, CDR2 SASEGT. The CDR3 reads CASSEATRGRFHEQYF. The DNA for the CDR3 is TGTGCCAGCAGTGAAGCCACAAGGGGGCGCTTCCACGAGCAGTACTTC.

The J gene is TRBJ2-5, the V gene TRBV7-8; a possible D gene is TRBD2 (6 bases). Trimming took 4 bases from V and 5 from J, leaving 20 bases between them. The CDR3 is 16 amino acids. CDR1 SGHVS and CDR2 FQNEAQ come from the germline V gene. As DNA, the CDR3 is TGTGCCAGCAGCTGGGGAGGCGTCTCAGGTACCGAGACCCAGTACTTC. Residues: CASSWGGVSGTETQYF.